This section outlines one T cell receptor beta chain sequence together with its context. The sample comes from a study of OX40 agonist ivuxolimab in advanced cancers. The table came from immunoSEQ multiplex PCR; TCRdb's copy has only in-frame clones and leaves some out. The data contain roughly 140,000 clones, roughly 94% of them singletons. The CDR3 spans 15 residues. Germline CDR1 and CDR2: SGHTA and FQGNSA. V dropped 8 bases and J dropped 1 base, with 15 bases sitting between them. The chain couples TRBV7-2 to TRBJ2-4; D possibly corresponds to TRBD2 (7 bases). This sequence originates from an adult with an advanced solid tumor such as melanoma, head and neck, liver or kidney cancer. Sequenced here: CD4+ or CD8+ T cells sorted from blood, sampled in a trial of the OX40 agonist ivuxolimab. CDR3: CASSVPGGAKNIQYF. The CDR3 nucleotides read TGTGCCAGCTCCGTCCCGGGGGGCGCCAAAAACATTCAGTACTTC.